Sequencing of this T cell receptor (beta chain) was carried out in a study of radiotherapy plus CTLA-4 blockade in lung cancer. Overall study findings and caveats: Radiotherapy with ipilimumab was followed by blood expansion of tumor-derived clones.

Clones were sequenced by immunoSEQ multiplex PCR, and TCRdb holds only the in-frame ones, with some missing. The table records approximately 77,000 clones, roughly four fifths of them present only once. Regarding this clone: The antigen is not known.

The germline V gene has CDR1 SSHAT and CDR2 FNYEAQ (reference sequence). V was pared by 1 base and J by 5 bases, with 7 bases between. The length of the CDR3 is 13 residues. V and J are TRBV7-7 and TRBJ2-3; unclear D gene. Sequencing was performed on peripheral blood, taken from a patient treated with radiotherapy plus ipilimumab. The source of this sequence is a human donor with non-small cell lung cancer who had stable disease on radiotherapy plus ipilimumab. The DNA for the CDR3 is TGTGCCAGCAGCTTAGAGATCAGAGATACGCAGTATTTT. It codes for CASSLEIRDTQYF.